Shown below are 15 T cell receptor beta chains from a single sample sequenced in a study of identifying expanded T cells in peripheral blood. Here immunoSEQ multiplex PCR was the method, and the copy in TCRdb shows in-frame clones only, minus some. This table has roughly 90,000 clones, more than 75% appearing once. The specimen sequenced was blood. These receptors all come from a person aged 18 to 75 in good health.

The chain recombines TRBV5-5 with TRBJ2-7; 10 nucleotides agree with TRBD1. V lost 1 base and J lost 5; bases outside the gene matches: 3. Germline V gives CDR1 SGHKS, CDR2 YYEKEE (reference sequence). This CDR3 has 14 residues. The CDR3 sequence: CASSLRDRGHEQYF. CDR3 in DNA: TGTGCCAGCAGCTTGAGGGACAGGGGCCACGAGCAGTACTTC.

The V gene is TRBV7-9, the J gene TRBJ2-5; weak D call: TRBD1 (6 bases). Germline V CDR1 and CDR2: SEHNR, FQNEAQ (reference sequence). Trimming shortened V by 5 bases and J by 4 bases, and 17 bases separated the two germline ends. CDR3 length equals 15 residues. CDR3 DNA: TGTGCCAGCAGCCCGAGTGGGGGCGGGTTAGAGACCCAGTACTTC. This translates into CASSPSGGGLETQYF.

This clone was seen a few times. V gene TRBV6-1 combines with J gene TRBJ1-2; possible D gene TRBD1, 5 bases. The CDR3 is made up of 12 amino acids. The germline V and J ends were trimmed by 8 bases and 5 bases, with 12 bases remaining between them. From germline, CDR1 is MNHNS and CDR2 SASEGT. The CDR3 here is CASGALPYGYTF. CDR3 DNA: TGTGCCAGCGGGGCCCTTCCTTATGGCTACACCTTC.

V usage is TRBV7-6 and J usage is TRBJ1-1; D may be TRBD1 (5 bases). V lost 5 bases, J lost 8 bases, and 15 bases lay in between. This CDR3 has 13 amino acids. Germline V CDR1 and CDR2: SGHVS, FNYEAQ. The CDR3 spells CASSRLRGLEAFF. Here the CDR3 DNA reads TGTGCCAGCAGCCGACTTAGGGGACTAGAAGCTTTCTTT.

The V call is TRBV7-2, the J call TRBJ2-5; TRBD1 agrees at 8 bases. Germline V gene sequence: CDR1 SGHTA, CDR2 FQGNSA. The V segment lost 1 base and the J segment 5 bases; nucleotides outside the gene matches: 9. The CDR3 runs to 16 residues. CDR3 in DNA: TGTGCCAGCAGCTTAGGGAGGACAGGGCAAGGGGAGACCCAGTACTTC. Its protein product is CASSLGRTGQGETQYF.

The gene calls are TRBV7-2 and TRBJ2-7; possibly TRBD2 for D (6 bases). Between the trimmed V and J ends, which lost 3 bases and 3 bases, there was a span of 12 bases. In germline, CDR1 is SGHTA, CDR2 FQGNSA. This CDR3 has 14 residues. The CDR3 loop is CASSFGGAVYEQYF. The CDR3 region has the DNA TGTGCCAGCAGCTTTGGAGGGGCCGTCTACGAGCAGTACTTC.

DNA for the CDR3: TGTGCCAGCTCACCGCGGGACAGGGATCAAGACACCATATATTTT. It translates to CASSPRDRDQDTIYF. The rearrangement joins TRBV18 to TRBJ1-3; 9 bases are shared with TRBD1. V lost 3 bases and J lost 8; bases outside the gene matches: 8. The CDR3 covers 15 residues. In germline, CDR1 is KGHSH, CDR2 LQKENI.

The CDR3 region is CSVEGTAKAFF. CDR3 bases: TGCAGCGTCGAGGGTACGGCCAAAGCTTTCTTT. The rearrangement links TRBV29-1 to TRBJ1-1; D is unclear. The ends were cut back, 6 bases at V and 9 bases at J, with 14 bases in the middle. Germline V gives CDR1 SQVTM, CDR2 ANQGSEA. This CDR3 has 11 amino acids.

The CDR3 loop is CASSLDRYEQYF. CDR3 bases: TGTGCCAGCAGCTTGGACAGGTACGAGCAGTACTTC. The chain carries TRBV5-4 and TRBJ2-7; D may be TRBD1 (5 bases). The CDR3 runs to 12 residues. Trimming cost V 0 bases and J 4 bases, with 5 bases left between them. The germline V gene encodes CDR1 SGHNT and CDR2 YYREEE (reference sequence).

This CDR3 reads CAWSVGGGSNQPQHF. The CDR3 DNA is TGTGCCTGGAGTGTAGGTGGGGGAAGCAATCAGCCCCAGCATTTT. V and J are TRBV30 and TRBJ1-5, with a possible D match to TRBD1 (5 bases). CDR3 length equals 15 residues. Deletions cut 0 bases from V and 1 base from J, with 10 bases between. The germline CDR1 and CDR2 sequences are GTSNPN and SVGIG (reference sequence).

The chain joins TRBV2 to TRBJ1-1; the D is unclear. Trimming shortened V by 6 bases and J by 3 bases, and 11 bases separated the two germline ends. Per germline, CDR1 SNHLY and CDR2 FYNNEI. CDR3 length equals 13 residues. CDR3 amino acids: CASRSNRDTEAFF. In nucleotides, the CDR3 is TGTGCCAGCAGGTCAAATAGGGACACTGAAGCTTTCTTT.

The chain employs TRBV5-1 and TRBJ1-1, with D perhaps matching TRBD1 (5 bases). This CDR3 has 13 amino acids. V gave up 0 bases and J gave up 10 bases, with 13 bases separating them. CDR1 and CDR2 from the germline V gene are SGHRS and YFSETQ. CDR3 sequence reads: CASSLGDPPTAFF. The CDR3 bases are TGCGCCAGCAGCTTGGGGGACCCACCAACAGCTTTCTTT.

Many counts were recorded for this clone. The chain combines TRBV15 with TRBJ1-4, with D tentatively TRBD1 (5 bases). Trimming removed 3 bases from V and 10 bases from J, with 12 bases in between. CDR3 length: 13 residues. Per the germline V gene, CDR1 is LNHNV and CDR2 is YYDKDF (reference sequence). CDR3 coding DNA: TGTGCCACCAGCAGGGGGGAGGGGAGAAAACTGTTTTTT. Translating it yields CATSRGEGRKLFF.

This CDR3 reads CASSLYPPGEQYF. CDR3 bases: TGTGCCAGCAGCTTATACCCCCCTGGCGAGCAGTACTTC. The chain has TRBV11-2 and TRBJ2-7; D remains unclear. Germline loops: CDR1 SGHAT, CDR2 FQNNGV. This CDR3 contains 13 residues. The germline V and J ends were trimmed by 2 bases and 6 bases, with 11 bases remaining between them. Looking up the rest from reference TRBV11-2 and TRBJ2-7 gives the full variable domain: EAGVAQSPRYKIIEKRQSVAFWCNPISGHATLYWYQQILGQGPKLLIQFQNNGVVDDSQLPKDRFSAERLKGVDSTLKIQPAKLEDSAVYLCASSLYPPGEQYFGPGTRLTVT.

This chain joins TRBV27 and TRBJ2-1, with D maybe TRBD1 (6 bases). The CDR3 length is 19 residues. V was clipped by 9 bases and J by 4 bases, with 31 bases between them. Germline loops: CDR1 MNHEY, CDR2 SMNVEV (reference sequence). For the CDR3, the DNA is TGTGCCAGTAAGCAAAATAACAGAATCCGGGACACGACTTACAATGAGCAGTTCTTC. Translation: CASKQNNRIRDTTYNEQFF.